The source of this T cell receptor beta chain is a study of T-cell reconstitution after alpha-beta-depleted transplantation in children. Points from the study as a whole: Several hundred expanded graft clones reportedly supplied alpha-beta T cells about two months after transplant. Newly made T cells mostly supplied T-cell counts and diversity one year after transplant. At day 60, the high TCRbeta diversity found in some patients originated from recipient T cells and thymic progenitors that had survived.

This clonotype was recorded a few times. Its antigen is still unknown. Preparation of the TCRbeta library used unique molecular identifiers. TCRdb re-called the PCR reads with MiXCR, one entry per CDR3 protein. The sample includes about 540,000 distinct CDR3 sequences, 25% to 30% of them seen just once. The CDR3 runs 13 residues. Trimming took 8 bases from V and 2 from J, leaving 10 bases between them. The V gene's germline CDR1 is SNHLY and CDR2 FYNNEI. This chain connects TRBV2 to TRBJ1-5; no firm D call. The sequencing used PBMCs, collected before TCRalphabeta/CD19-depleted stem cell transplant. The sequence was obtained from a boy in the first two years of life with Wiskott-Aldrich syndrome, due to receive a stem cell transplant. CDR3 sequence (DNA): TGTGCCAGCCAGCCTCAGGGCAATCAGCCCCAGCATTTT. This codes for CASQPQGNQPQHF.